This TCR beta chain was identified in a study of cytomegalovirus exposure and HLA in healthy donors. This clone appeared a few times. After removal of 2 bases from V and 8 bases from J, the junction contained 15 bases not matched to a gene. There are 17 residues in the CDR3. Germline CDR1 MGHDK, CDR2 SYGVNS. The PCR made use of 60 Vbeta and 13 Jbeta primers. Assay used: immunoSEQ multiplex PCR; TCRdb lists only in-frame clones, some missing. The repertoire holds some 90,000 clones, with 76% as singletons. Sequenced: PBMCs. This TCR was recovered from a middle-aged man in good health and CMV-seronegative. The chain uses TRBV25-1 and TRBJ1-2; TRBD1 aligns across 9 bases. The CDR3 DNA is TGTGCCAGCAGTGAAATGGGGGACAGGGTACCTTTTGAGGGCTACACCTTC. As protein: CASSEMGDRVPFEGYTF.